This TCR beta chain was captured by sequencing in a study of cytomegalovirus exposure and HLA in healthy donors. In the study overall: A later analysis reported the 120 or so validation repertoires used the same platform as the 550 to 700 first-cohort repertoires.

The data were produced by immunoSEQ multiplex PCR, yet TCRdb's version contains in-frame clones alone and is incomplete. The sample shows roughly 220,000 clones, just over 90% of them seen only once. The donors were part of the validation cohort, which consisted of under 150 subjects and was separate from the first cohort of under 750 subjects. The receptor comes from a woman younger than 35 in good health and CMV-seronegative. Sequencing was performed on PBMCs.

As DNA, the CDR3 is TGTGCCAGCAGCCCTGACAGAGTCTATGGCTACACCTTC. It is translated as CASSPDRVYGYTF. The chain joins TRBV5-4 to TRBJ1-2; possible D gene TRBD1, 5 bases. This CDR3 spans 13 amino acids. Deletions cut 4 bases from V and 4 bases from J, with 11 bases between. From germline, CDR1 is SGHNT and CDR2 YYREEE (reference sequence).